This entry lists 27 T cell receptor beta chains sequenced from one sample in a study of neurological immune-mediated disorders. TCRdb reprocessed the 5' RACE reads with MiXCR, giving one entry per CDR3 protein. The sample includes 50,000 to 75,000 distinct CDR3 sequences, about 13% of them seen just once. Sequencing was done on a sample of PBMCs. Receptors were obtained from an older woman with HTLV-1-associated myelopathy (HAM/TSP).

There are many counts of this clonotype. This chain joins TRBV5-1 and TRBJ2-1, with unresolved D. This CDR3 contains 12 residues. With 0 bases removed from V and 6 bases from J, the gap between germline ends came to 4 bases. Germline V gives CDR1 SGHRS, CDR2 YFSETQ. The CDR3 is CASSLVVNEQFF. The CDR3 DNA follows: TGCGCCAGCAGCTTGGTAGTCAATGAGCAGTTCTTC.

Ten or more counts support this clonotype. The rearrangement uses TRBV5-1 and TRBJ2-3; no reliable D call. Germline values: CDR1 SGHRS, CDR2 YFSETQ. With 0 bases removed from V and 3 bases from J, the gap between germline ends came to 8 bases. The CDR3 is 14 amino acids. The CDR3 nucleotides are TGCGCCAGCAGCTTGGTTCGAAAAACAGATACGCAGTATTTT. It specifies CASSLVRKTDTQYF. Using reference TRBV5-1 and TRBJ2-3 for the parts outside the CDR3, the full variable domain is KAGVTQTPRYLIKTRGQQVTLSCSPISGHRSVSWYQQTPGQGLQFLFEYFSETQRNKGNFPGRFSGRQFSNSRSEMNVSTLELGDSALYLCASSLVRKTDTQYFGPGTRLTVL.

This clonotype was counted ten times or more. The CDR3 DNA reads TGCGCCAGCAGCCATGGGGATCCTAGTCAGACCCAGTACTTC. Residues: CASSHGDPSQTQYF. The V and J genes are TRBV4-1 and TRBJ2-5, with D unresolved. With 3 bases removed from V and 6 bases from J, the gap between germline ends came to 14 bases. The CDR3 totals 14 residues. The germline CDR1 and CDR2 sequences are MGHRA and YSYEKL.

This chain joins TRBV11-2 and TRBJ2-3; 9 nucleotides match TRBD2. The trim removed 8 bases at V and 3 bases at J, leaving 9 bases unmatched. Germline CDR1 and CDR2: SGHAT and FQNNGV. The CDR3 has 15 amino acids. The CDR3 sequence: CASLPGTSRTDTQYF. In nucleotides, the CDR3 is TGTGCCAGCCTACCCGGGACTAGCAGAACAGATACGCAGTATTTT.

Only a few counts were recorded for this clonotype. The CDR3 sequence is CASTPGTGDFGEQFF. For the CDR3, the DNA is TGTGCCAGCACCCCCGGGACAGGGGATTTCGGTGAGCAGTTCTTC. The chain couples TRBV25-1 to TRBJ2-1; 10 bases line up with TRBD1. Trimming cost V 7 bases and J 9 bases; bases outside gene matches: 12. Germline CDR1 and CDR2: MGHDK and SYGVNS. The length of the CDR3 is 15 residues.

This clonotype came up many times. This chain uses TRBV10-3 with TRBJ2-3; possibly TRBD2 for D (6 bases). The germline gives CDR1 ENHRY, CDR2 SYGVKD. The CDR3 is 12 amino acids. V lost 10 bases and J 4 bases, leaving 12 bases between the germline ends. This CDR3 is CATAGSPDTQYF. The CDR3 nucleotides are TGTGCCACCGCCGGGAGTCCAGATACGCAGTATTTT.

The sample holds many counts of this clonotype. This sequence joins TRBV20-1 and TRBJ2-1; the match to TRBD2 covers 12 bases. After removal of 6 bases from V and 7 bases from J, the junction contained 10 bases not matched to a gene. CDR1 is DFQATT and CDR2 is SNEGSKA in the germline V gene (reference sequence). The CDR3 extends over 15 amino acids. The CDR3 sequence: CSAPKLAGGGNEQFF. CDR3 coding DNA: TGCAGTGCACCGAAACTAGCGGGAGGAGGGAATGAGCAGTTCTTC.

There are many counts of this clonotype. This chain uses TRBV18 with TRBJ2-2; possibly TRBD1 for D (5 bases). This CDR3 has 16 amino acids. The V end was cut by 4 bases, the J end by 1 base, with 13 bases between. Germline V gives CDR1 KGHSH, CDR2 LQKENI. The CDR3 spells CASSLQSGQNTGELFF. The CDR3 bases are TGTGCCAGCTCACTACAAAGTGGACAGAACACCGGGGAGCTGTTTTTT.

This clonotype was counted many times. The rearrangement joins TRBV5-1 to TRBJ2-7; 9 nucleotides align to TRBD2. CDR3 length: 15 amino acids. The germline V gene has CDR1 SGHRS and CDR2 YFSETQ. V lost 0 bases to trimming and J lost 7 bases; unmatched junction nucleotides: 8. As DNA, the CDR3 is TGCGCCAGCAGCTTGGGAGTAGCGGGAGTTGGAGAGCAGTACTTC. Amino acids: CASSLGVAGVGEQYF.

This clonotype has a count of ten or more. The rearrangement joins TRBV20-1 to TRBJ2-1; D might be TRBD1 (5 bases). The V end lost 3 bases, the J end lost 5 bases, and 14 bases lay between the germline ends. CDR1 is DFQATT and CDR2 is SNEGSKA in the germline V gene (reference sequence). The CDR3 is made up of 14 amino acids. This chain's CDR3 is CSASLAGYNNEQFF. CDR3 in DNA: TGCAGTGCTAGTCTGGCAGGGTACAACAATGAGCAGTTCTTC.

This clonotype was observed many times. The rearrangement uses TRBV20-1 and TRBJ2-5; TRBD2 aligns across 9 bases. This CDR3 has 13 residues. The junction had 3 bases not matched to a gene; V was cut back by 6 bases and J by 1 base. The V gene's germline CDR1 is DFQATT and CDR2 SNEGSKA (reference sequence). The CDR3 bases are TGCAGTGCGAGCGGGGGGCCCCAAGAGACCCAGTACTTC. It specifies CSASGGPQETQYF.

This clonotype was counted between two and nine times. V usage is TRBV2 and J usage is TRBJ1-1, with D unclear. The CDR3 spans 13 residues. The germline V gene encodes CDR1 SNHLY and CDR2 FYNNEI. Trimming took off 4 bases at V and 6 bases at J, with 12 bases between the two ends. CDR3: CASSGTYMAEAFF. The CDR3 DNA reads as TGTGCCAGCAGTGGGACCTACATGGCTGAAGCTTTCTTT.

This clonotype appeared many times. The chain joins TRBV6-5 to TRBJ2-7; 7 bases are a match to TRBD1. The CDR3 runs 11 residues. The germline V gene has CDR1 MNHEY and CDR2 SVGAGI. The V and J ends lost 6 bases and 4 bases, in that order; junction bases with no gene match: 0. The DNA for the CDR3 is TGTGCCAGCAGACAGGGGTACGAGCAGTACTTC. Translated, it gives CASRQGYEQYF.

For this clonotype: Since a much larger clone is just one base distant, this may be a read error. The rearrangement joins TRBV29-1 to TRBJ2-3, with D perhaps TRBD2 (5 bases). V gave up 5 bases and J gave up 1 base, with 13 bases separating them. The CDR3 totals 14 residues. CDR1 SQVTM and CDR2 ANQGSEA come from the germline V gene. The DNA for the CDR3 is TGCAGCGTTAACACCAGCGGACGCACAGATACGCAGTATTTT. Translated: CSVNTSGRTDTQYF.

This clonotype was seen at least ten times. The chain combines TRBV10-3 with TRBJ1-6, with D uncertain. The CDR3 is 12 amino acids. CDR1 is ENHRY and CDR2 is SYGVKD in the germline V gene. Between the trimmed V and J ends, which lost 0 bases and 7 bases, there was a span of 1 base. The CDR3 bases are TGTGCCATCAGTGAGTCCAATTCACCCCTCCACTTT. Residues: CAISESNSPLHF.

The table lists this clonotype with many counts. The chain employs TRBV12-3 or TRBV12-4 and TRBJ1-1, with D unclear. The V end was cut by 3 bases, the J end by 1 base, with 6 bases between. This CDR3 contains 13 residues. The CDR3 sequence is CASSLTGNTEAFF. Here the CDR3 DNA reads TGTGCCAGCAGTTTGACGGGGAACACTGAAGCTTTCTTT.

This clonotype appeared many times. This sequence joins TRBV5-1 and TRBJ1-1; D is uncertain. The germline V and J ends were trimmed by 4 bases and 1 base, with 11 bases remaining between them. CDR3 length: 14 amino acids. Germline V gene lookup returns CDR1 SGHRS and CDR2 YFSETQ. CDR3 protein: CASSRSGSNTEAFF. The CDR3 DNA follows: TGCGCCAGCAGCCGGTCGGGGTCGAACACTGAAGCTTTCTTT.

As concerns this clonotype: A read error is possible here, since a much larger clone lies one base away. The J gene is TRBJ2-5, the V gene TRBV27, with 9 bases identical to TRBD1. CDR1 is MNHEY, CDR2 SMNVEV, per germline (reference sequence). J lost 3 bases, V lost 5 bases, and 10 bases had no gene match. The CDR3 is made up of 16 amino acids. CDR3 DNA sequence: TGTGCCAGCAGTCGGAACAGGGGGCCGCCCGAAGAGACCCAGTACTTC. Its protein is CASSRNRGPPEETQYF.

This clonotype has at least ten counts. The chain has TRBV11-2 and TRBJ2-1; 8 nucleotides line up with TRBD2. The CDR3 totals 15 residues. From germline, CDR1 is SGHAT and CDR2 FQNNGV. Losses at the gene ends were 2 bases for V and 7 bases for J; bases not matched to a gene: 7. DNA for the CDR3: TGTGCCAGCAGCTTAACCGGGACTAGAAGGAATGAGCAGTTCTTC. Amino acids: CASSLTGTRRNEQFF. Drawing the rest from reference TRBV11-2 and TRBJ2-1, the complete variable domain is EAGVAQSPRYKIIEKRQSVAFWCNPISGHATLYWYQQILGQGPKLLIQFQNNGVVDDSQLPKDRFSAERLKGVDSTLKIQPAKLEDSAVYLCASSLTGTRRNEQFFGPGTRLTVL.

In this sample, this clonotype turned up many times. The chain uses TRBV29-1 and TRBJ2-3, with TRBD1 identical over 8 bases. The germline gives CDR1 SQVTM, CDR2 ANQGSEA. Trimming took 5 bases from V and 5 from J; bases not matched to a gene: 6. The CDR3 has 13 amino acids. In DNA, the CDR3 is TGCAGCGTTCTCAGGGGGCGGAGAGATACGCAGTATTTT. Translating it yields CSVLRGRRDTQYF.

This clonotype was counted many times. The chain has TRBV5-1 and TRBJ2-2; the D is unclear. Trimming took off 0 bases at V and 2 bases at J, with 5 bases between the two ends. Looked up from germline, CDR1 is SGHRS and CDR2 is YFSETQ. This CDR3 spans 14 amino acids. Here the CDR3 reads CASSLVENTGELFF. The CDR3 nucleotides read TGCGCCAGCAGCTTGGTTGAAAACACCGGGGAGCTGTTTTTT.

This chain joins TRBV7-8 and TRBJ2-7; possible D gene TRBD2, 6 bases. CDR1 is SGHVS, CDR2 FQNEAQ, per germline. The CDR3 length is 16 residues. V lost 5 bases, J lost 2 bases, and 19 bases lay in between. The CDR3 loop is CASSPAWGWEAYEQYF. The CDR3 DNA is TGTGCCAGCAGCCCAGCGTGGGGATGGGAGGCCTACGAGCAGTACTTC. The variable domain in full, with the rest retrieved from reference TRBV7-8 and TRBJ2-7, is GAGVSQSPRYKVAKRGQDVALRCDPISGHVSLFWYQQALGQGPEFLTYFQNEAQLDKSGLPSDRFFAERPEGSVSTLKIQRTQQEDSAVYLCASSPAWGWEAYEQYFGPGTRLTVT.

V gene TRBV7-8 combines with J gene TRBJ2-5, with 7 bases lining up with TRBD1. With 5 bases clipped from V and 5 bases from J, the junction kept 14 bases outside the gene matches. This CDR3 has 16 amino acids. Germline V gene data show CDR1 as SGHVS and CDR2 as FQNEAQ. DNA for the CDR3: TGTGCCAGCAGCCTCGCTCCGGGACAGATTATGGAGACCCAGTACTTC. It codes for CASSLAPGQIMETQYF.

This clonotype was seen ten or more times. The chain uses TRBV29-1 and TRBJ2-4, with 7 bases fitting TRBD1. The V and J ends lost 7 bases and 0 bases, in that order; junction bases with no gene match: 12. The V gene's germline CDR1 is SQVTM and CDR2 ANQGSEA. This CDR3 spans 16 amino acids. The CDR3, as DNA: TGCAGCGCAGCAGGTTTAGGGGGCCTAGCCAAAAACATTCAGTACTTC. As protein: CSAAGLGGLAKNIQYF.

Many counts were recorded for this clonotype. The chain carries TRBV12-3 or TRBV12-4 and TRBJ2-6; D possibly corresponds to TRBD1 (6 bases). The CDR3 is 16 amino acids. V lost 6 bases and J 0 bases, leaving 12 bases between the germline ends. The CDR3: CASRLNRDSGANVLTF. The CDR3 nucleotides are TGTGCCAGCAGACTCAACAGGGACTCTGGGGCCAACGTCCTGACTTTC.

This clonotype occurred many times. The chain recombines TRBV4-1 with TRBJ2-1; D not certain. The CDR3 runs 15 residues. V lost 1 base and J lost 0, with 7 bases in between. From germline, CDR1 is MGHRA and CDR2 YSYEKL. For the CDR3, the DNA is TGCGCCAGCAGCCAAGGGGGTAGCTCCTACAATGAGCAGTTCTTC. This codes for CASSQGGSSYNEQFF.

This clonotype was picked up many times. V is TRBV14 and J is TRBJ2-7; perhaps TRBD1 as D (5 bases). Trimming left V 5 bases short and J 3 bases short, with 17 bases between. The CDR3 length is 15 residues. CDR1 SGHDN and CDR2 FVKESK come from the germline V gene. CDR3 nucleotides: TGTGCCAGCAGCTTTGGGGCAGTCGGCGGCTACGAGCAGTACTTC. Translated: CASSFGAVGGYEQYF.